This T cell receptor (beta chain) stems from a study of OX40 agonist ivuxolimab in advanced cancers. The overall study: Participants, approximately 81% male, averaged about 56 years of age, ranging from about 23 to 80. Patients with prior anti-PD-1, anti-PD-L1 or anti-CTLA-4 therapy were eligible; roughly 41% had some. Overall study results and limits: Averaging showed that CD8+ T cells had more expanded clones than CD4+ did.

With regard to this clone: The antigen is undetermined.

Autoimmune disease history or systemic immunosuppression excluded patients. Some clones are missing from TCRdb's copy, which holds only in-frame ones; the method was immunoSEQ multiplex PCR. The sample has more than 40,000 clones, approximately 91% seen once. The CDR3 contains 14 residues. Germline CDR1 KGHSH, CDR2 LQKENI. V was clipped by 1 base and J by 3 bases, with 9 bases between them. This material consisted of CD4+ or CD8+ T cells sorted from blood, taken in a trial of the OX40 agonist ivuxolimab. The clonotype was recovered from an adult with an advanced solid tumor such as melanoma, head and neck, liver or kidney cancer. The chain employs TRBV18 and TRBJ1-1, with a tentative D call TRBD1 (5 bases). The CDR3 sequence is CASSPQAGDTEAFF. DNA of the CDR3: TGTGCCAGCTCACCACAGGCGGGGGACACTGAAGCTTTCTTT.